This T cell receptor (beta chain) derives from a study of CD8 T cells in Susac syndrome. An amount of RNA that ranged from 0.5 to 1 ug was reverse transcribed with random hexamers. TCR beta CDR3 was amplified by immunoSEQ covering 54 Vbeta and 13 Jbeta. One entry per CDR3 protein, called by TCRdb with MiXCR from the immunoSEQ multiplex PCR reads. The sample consists of 300,000 or so distinct CDR3 sequences, 90% to 95% of them appearing once. Negative isolation was applied to CD8+ and CD4+ T cells, and FACS enrichment was applied to TEMRA cells. The CDR3 length is 12 residues. The V end was cut by 0 bases, the J end by 4 bases, with 4 bases between. Germline loops: CDR1 SGHNT, CDR2 YYREEE (reference sequence).

The TCR was taken from a human donor with multiple sclerosis. This chain connects TRBV5-4 to TRBJ1-2; D call uncertain. Material for sequencing was CD4+ T cells from PBMCs. The CDR3 is CASSLDSYGYTF. In DNA, the CDR3 is TGTGCCAGCAGCTTGGACAGCTATGGCTACACCTTC.